These 25 T cell receptor beta chains came from one sample sequenced in a study of cytomegalovirus exposure and HLA in healthy donors. A multiplex PCR was run with 60 Vbeta primers and 13 Jbeta primers. Profiled with immunoSEQ multiplex PCR; TCRdb holds only in-frame clones, not every one. The data hold roughly 110,000 clones, with roughly 80% observed a single time. Sequenced input: PBMCs. The origin of the receptors is a man aged 40-55 years in good health and CMV-seronegative.

The CDR3 sequence is CASSGEGGIEAFF. The CDR3 DNA reads TGTGCCAGCAGCGGGGAGGGAGGTATTGAAGCTTTCTTT. The chain joins TRBV13 to TRBJ1-1; D ambiguous. With 5 bases removed from V and 7 bases from J, the gap between germline ends came to 14 bases. The germline gives CDR1 PRHDT, CDR2 FYEKMQ (reference sequence). The CDR3 is 13 residues long.

The J gene is TRBJ1-1, the V gene TRBV2, with 8 bases matching TRBD1. V was clipped by 7 bases and J by 11 bases; unmatched bases: 6. Germline CDR1 SNHLY, CDR2 FYNNEI. The CDR3 length is 11 residues. This CDR3 is CASTQGAGAFF. The CDR3 region has the DNA TGTGCCAGCACCCAGGGGGCGGGGGCTTTCTTT.

The chain uses TRBV6-6 and TRBJ1-6; the D is unclear. This CDR3 has 12 amino acids. Trimming took 2 bases from V and 8 from J, leaving 4 bases between them. CDR1 is MNHNY and CDR2 is SVGAGI in the germline V gene (reference sequence). The CDR3: CASSYVDSPLHF. DNA for the CDR3: TGTGCCAGCAGTTACGTCGATTCACCCCTCCACTTT.

The chain uses TRBV11-2 and TRBJ2-7; 8 positions agree with TRBD2. The junction had 5 bases not matched to a gene; V was cut back by 7 bases and J by 3 bases. The CDR3 has 13 amino acids. CDR1 and CDR2 (germline): SGHAT, FQNNGV. CDR3 in DNA: TGTGCCAGCACCGAGCGGGGGAGCTACGAGCAGTACTTC. Translated, it gives CASTERGSYEQYF.

The rearrangement uses TRBV2 and TRBJ2-7; no clear D. From germline, CDR1 is SNHLY and CDR2 FYNNEI. V dropped 7 bases and J dropped 2 bases, with 12 bases sitting between them. The CDR3 is made up of 13 amino acids. For the CDR3, the DNA is TGTGCCAGCAATGGCAGGCCCACCTACGAGCAGTACTTC. This translates into CASNGRPTYEQYF.

The count of this clone is one. The V call is TRBV7-2, the J call TRBJ1-1; no reliable D call. Germline values: CDR1 SGHTA, CDR2 FQGNSA. The CDR3 has 13 residues. The V end was cut by 6 bases, the J end by 1 base, with 9 bases between. In DNA form, the CDR3 reads TGTGCCAGCAGAGTAGGCGGGAACACTGAAGCTTTCTTT. Translated: CASRVGGNTEAFF.

The chain recombines TRBV7-9 with TRBJ2-1, with D maybe TRBD2 (6 bases). Germline V CDR1 and CDR2: SEHNR, FQNEAQ (reference sequence). This CDR3 has 15 amino acids. The V and J ends lost 1 base and 5 bases respectively, with 12 bases between them. CDR3 DNA: TGTGCCAGCAGCTTAGTAGGTAGCGGAAACAATGAGCAGTTCTTC. Translation: CASSLVGSGNNEQFF.

This clone was seen a handful of times. This chain connects TRBV29-1 to TRBJ1-2, with 10 bases lining up with TRBD1. CDR3 size: 13 residues. With V trimmed by 8 bases and J by 6 bases, 9 bases remained unmatched. Per the germline V gene, CDR1 is SQVTM and CDR2 is ANQGSEA. CDR3: CSTPGQGVNGYTF. CDR3 coding DNA: TGCAGCACCCCCGGACAGGGGGTAAATGGCTACACCTTC.

This clone was detected only a few times. The chain has TRBV27 and TRBJ2-7; D is uncertain. The ends were cut back, 4 bases at V and 4 bases at J, with 8 bases in the middle. CDR3 length: 12 residues. CDR1 is MNHEY, CDR2 SMNVEV, per germline (reference sequence). Here the CDR3 DNA reads TGTGCCAGCAGTTCCTACCCATACGAGCAGTACTTC. It translates to CASSSYPYEQYF.

The chain combines TRBV7-8 with TRBJ2-7; TRBD1 aligns across 7 bases. V lost 5 bases and J lost 2; bases outside the gene matches: 15. The CDR3 spans 17 residues. CDR1 SGHVS and CDR2 FQNEAQ come from the germline V gene. CDR3 coding DNA: TGTGCCAGCAGCCATGCCCAGACAGGGATGGGGCCCTACGAGCAGTACTTC. The encoded protein is CASSHAQTGMGPYEQYF.

The CDR3 loop reads CASSFYTEAFF. As DNA, the CDR3 is TGTGCCAGCAGTTTCTACACTGAAGCTTTCTTT. The genes are TRBV6-5 and TRBJ1-1; the D is unclear. CDR3 length: 11 residues. Germline V gene data show CDR1 as MNHEY and CDR2 as SVGAGI. The V end was cut by 4 bases, the J end by 3 bases, with 3 bases between.

V usage is TRBV5-4 and J usage is TRBJ1-1; 8 bases align to TRBD1. V lost 4 bases to trimming and J lost 4 bases; unmatched junction nucleotides: 6. Germline V gene sequence: CDR1 SGHNT, CDR2 YYREEE (reference sequence). CDR3 length: 14 amino acids. CDR3 sequence (DNA): TGTGCCAGCAGCGGACAGGGTGGAGGCACTGAAGCTTTCTTT. Translation gives CASSGQGGGTEAFF.

The table lists this clone with a few counts. The DNA for the CDR3 is TGTGCCAGCAGTGCCCAGGGGCCAGATTCACCCCTCCACTTT. This gives the protein CASSAQGPDSPLHF. V and J are TRBV6-1 and TRBJ1-6; D is possibly TRBD1 (6 bases). CDR1 is MNHNS and CDR2 is SASEGT in the germline V gene. This CDR3 contains 14 residues. V was shortened by 4 bases and J by 8 bases, with 12 bases between the two germline ends.

This chain connects TRBV5-1 to TRBJ2-7, with 13 bases identical to TRBD2. The germline CDR1 and CDR2 sequences are SGHRS and YFSETQ. The CDR3 is 15 residues long. J lost 2 bases, V lost 4 bases, and 3 bases had no gene match. CDR3 in DNA: TGCGCCAGCAGCAGGACTAGCGGGGGTCCCTACGAGCAGTACTTC. Encoded protein: CASSRTSGGPYEQYF.

The CDR3 here is CASSIRRGGLGTDTQYF. CDR3 in DNA: TGTGCCAGTAGTATACGGAGGGGGGGCCTCGGCACAGATACGCAGTATTTT. The chain links TRBV19 to TRBJ2-3, with D possibly TRBD2 on 7 matching bases. Germline CDR1 and CDR2: LNHDA and SQIVND (reference sequence). The CDR3 runs to 17 residues. Trimming stripped 2 bases from V and 1 base from J, with 16 bases between.

The chain uses TRBV6-5 and TRBJ1-2; tentative D call: TRBD1 (5 bases). Trimming took 8 bases from V and 4 from J, leaving 17 bases between them. Germline V lookup: CDR1 MNHEY, CDR2 SVGAGI. CDR3 length: 14 amino acids. CDR3 DNA sequence: TGTGCCAGCGGCCCGACGACGGGGGTCTATGGCTACACCTTC. It translates to CASGPTTGVYGYTF.

The chain uses TRBV19 and TRBJ2-7, with D possibly being TRBD1 (5 bases). Germline loops: CDR1 LNHDA, CDR2 SQIVND (reference sequence). This CDR3 region has 12 residues. V was shortened by 8 bases and J by 2 bases, with 10 bases between the two germline ends. The CDR3 sequence is CASSDRAYEQYF. The CDR3, as DNA: TGTGCCAGTTCCGACAGAGCCTACGAGCAGTACTTC. Supplemented by reference TRBV19 and TRBJ2-7, the full variable domain reads DGGITQSPKYLFRKEGQNVTLSCEQNLNHDAMYWYRQDPGQGLRLIYYSQIVNDFQKGDIAEGYSVSREKKESFPLTVTSAQKNPTAFYLCASSDRAYEQYFGPGTRLTVT.

The chain has TRBV4-1 and TRBJ1-1; D perhaps matches TRBD1 (5 bases). Germline V lookup: CDR1 MGHRA, CDR2 YSYEKL. With 4 bases removed from V and 7 bases from J, the gap between germline ends came to 13 bases. The length of the CDR3 is 13 residues. The CDR3: CASSRVGQSEAFF. The CDR3, as DNA: TGCGCCAGCAGCCGAGTCGGACAAAGTGAAGCTTTCTTT.

This clone was seen a few times. This chain joins TRBV7-3 and TRBJ2-5, with D perhaps TRBD2 (5 bases). Per germline, CDR1 SGHTA and CDR2 FQGTGA. This CDR3 spans 13 amino acids. Trimming took off 2 bases at V and 5 bases at J, with 9 bases between the two ends. CDR3 in DNA: TGTGCCAGCAGCTTATCTAGCCAGGAGACCCAGTACTTC. This codes for CASSLSSQETQYF.

About this clone: One end of the junction is discordant with germline, which a read error may explain. This chain uses TRBV7-9 with TRBJ1-1; 9 bases match TRBD1. Germline V lookup: CDR1 SEHNR, CDR2 FQNEAQ (reference sequence). This CDR3 is 16 amino acids long. The CDR3 nucleotides read TGTTCCAGCAGCTTGGGACAGGGTGGGTTGGGGACTGAAGCTTTCTTT. Encoded protein: CSSSLGQGGLGTEAFF.

The chain joins TRBV27 to TRBJ1-1; D might be TRBD1 (6 bases). Per the germline V gene, CDR1 is MNHEY and CDR2 is SMNVEV (reference sequence). With 6 bases removed from V and 3 bases from J, the gap between germline ends came to 11 bases. This CDR3 is built from 13 residues. The CDR3 sequence is CASRSSGDTEAFF. As DNA, the CDR3 is TGTGCCAGCAGATCATCAGGGGACACTGAAGCTTTCTTT.

This clone occurred a few times. The chain is built from TRBV10-1 and TRBJ1-1; D call uncertain. The CDR3 has 14 residues. Trimming stripped 2 bases from V and 4 bases from J, with 11 bases between. The germline V gene has CDR1 WNHNN and CDR2 SYGVQD (reference sequence). CDR3 region: CASSERTGGTEAFF. As DNA, the CDR3 is TGCGCCAGCAGTGAGCGGACGGGAGGCACTGAAGCTTTCTTT.

To note about this clone: The same CDR3 arises from other DNA sequences in this sample as well. The rearrangement joins TRBV5-5 to TRBJ1-1; 8 bases agree with TRBD1. Germline loops: CDR1 SGHKS, CDR2 YYEKEE (reference sequence). Trimming at V came to 0 bases and at J to 5 bases, leaving 0 bases not matched to a gene. The CDR3 is 13 amino acids. CDR3 sequence (DNA): TGTGCCAGCAGCTTGGGGACAGGGACTGAAGCTTTCTTT. Translating it yields CASSLGTGTEAFF.

J is TRBJ1-2 and V is TRBV5-1; 8 positions match TRBD1. V lost 0 bases and J lost 7; bases outside the gene matches: 8. The CDR3 runs to 15 residues. Germline lookup yields CDR1 SGHRS and CDR2 YFSETQ. The chain's CDR3 is CASSLETGVGSGYTF. The CDR3 DNA follows: TGCGCCAGCAGCTTGGAGACAGGGGTTGGTAGTGGCTACACCTTC.

Details on this clone: At the DNA level, this CDR3 is encoded by other sequences in the same sample as well. The chain employs TRBV5-1 and TRBJ2-3; tentatively, D is TRBD1 (5 bases). The CDR3 runs 15 residues. Trimming removed 2 bases at V and 4 bases at J, with 14 bases between. From germline, CDR1 is SGHRS and CDR2 YFSETQ. CDR3 in amino acids: CASSLEGAVPDTQYF. The CDR3 bases are TGCGCCAGCAGCTTAGAAGGGGCCGTCCCAGATACGCAGTATTTT. Full variable domain (remainder filled in from reference TRBV5-1 and TRBJ2-3): KAGVTQTPRYLIKTRGQQVTLSCSPISGHRSVSWYQQTPGQGLQFLFEYFSETQRNKGNFPGRFSGRQFSNSRSEMNVSTLELGDSALYLCASSLEGAVPDTQYFGPGTRLTVL.